This T cell receptor beta chain derives from a study of cytomegalovirus exposure and HLA in healthy donors. General study results and limits: Accurate prediction of most subjects' HLA-A and HLA-B alleles from TCR beta sequences was reported. As a later analysis showed, several of the most significant clusters appeared to be linked to common viral pathogens.

PCR amplification relied on 60 Vbeta primers (plus 13 Jbeta primers). Authors' data handling: In a later analysis, of some 80 million unique beta chains, around 9.9 million appeared in at least two donors. The data were produced by immunoSEQ multiplex PCR, yet TCRdb's version contains in-frame clones alone and is incomplete. V, J and clone size were drawn from that table, and D and trimming were deduced from the DNA. Of 150,000 to 200,000 clones listed, 75% to 90% were seen once; the top ten hold approximately 6.5%. Points on this clone: The antigen remains unidentified.

With V trimmed by 6 bases and J by 7 bases, 14 bases remained unmatched. Germline values: CDR1 WSHSY, CDR2 SAAADI. The CDR3 is 16 residues long. This clonotype originated in a woman aged 45-65 years in good health and CMV-seropositive. The sequenced sample consisted of PBMCs. V and J are TRBV10-2 and TRBJ2-1; 8 bases match TRBD2. CDR3 nucleotide sequence: TGCGCCAGCAGCTCTGCTGCTTGGCGGGGGGAAAATGAGCAGTTCTTC. Residues: CASSSAAWRGENEQFF.